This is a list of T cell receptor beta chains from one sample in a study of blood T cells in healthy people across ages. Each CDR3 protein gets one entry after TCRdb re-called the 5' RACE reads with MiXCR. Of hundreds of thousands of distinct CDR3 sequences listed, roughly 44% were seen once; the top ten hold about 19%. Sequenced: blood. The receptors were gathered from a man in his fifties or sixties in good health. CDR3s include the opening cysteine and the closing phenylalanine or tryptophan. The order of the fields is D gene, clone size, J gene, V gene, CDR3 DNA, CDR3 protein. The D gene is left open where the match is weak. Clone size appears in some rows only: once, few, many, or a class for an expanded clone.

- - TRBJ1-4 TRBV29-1 TGCAGCGTTGAAGCCGGGCTTTTTAATGAAAAACTGTTTTTT CSVEAGLFNEKLFF
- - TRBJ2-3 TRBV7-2 TGTGCCAGCAGCTTTATGGGGGGGCACACAGATACGCAGTATTTT CASSFMGGHTDTQYF
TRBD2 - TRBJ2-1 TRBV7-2 TGTGCCAGCAGCTTCATACTAGCGGGGAGCCCCTACAATGAGCAGTTCTTC CASSFILAGSPYNEQFF
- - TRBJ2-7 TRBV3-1 TGTGCCAGCAGCCCAAGGTCTAGGACTGGACTTTCCTACGAGCAGTACTTC CASSPRSRTGLSYEQYF
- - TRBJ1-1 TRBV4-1 TGCGCCAGCAGCCACCAGGACGTGGGCAAGAATGAAGCTTTCTTT CASSHQDVGKNEAFF
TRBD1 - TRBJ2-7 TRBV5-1 TGCGCCAGCAGCAACGCCGGGACAGGGAGTTACGAGCAGTACTTC CASSNAGTGSYEQYF
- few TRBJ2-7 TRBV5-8 TGTGCCAGCAGCCGGCCGGGCGACTACGAGCAGTACTTC CASSRPGDYEQYF
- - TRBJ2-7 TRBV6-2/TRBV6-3 TGTGCCAGCAGGAGTACGAATAGTATCTCCTACAATGAGCAGTACTTC CASRSTNSISYNEQYF
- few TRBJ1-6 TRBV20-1 TGCAGTGCTAGAGCCTTACAGGGCAATTCACCCCTCCACTTT CSARALQGNSPLHF
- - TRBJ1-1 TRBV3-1 TGTGCCAGCAGCCAAGATTTTCCGAGGACTGAAGCTTTCTTT CASSQDFPRTEAFF
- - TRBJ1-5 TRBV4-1 TGCGCCAGCAGCCAAGACCCCCCGGACGGACACAATCAGCCCCAGCATTTT CASSQDPPDGHNQPQHF
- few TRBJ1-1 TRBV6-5 TGTGCCAGCAGTTACCTGGACAGGAACACTGAAGCTTTCTTT CASSYLDRNTEAFF
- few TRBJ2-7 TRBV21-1 TGTGCCAGCAAAGCCCTAGGGACCTTAGGCGAGCAGTACTTC CASKALGTLGEQYF
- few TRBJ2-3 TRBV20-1 TGCAGTGCCAATCCACCCTCAGGGGGGACCGGCACAGATACGCAGTATTTT CSANPPSGGTGTDTQYF
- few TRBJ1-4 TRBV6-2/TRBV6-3 TGTGCTACCAAGACCGGGATTGCTAATGAAAAACTGTTTTTT CATKTGIANEKLFF
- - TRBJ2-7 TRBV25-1 TGTGCTAGCAGTGACTCCGGGACCGGGAGCTCCTACAATGAGCAGTACTTC CASSDSGTGSSYNEQYF
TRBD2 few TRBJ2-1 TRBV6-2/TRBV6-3 TGTGCCAGCAGAAACAGCGGGGGGCCCTCCGTTGAGCAGTTCTTC CASRNSGGPSVEQFF
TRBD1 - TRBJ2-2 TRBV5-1 TGCGCCAGCAGGTCTACAGGGGTGAACACCGGGGAGCTGTTTTTT CASRSTGVNTGELFF
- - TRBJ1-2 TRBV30 TGTGCCTGGAGTGCAGCTAACTATGGCTACACCTTC CAWSAANYGYTF
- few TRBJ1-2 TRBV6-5 TGTGCCAGCAGGTCACCGGTCGGGGGCTACACCTTC CASRSPVGGYTF
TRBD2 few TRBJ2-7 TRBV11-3 TGTGCCAGCAGCTTAGATGGACGAGCGGGGGACTACGAGCAGTACTTC CASSLDGRAGDYEQYF
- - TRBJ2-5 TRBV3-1 TGTGCCAGCAGCCAAGATATGGACGGTTCCCGGACCCAGTACTTC CASSQDMDGSRTQYF
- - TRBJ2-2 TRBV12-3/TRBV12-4 TGTGCCAGCAGTTTCGTTCCCGGGGAGCTGTTTTTT CASSFVPGELFF
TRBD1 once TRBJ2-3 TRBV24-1 TGTGCCACCAGCCTAGGGACAGCCAGAAACACAGATACGCAGTATTTT CATSLGTARNTDTQYF
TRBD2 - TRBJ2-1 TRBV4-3 TGCGCCAGCAGCCAAGTTAGCGGGGGGGTCTACAATGAGCAGTTCTTC CASSQVSGGVYNEQFF
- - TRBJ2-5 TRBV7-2 TGTGCCAGCACCCTGGGCCGAGAGACCCAGTACTTC CASTLGRETQYF
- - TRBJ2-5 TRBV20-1 TGCAGTGCTAGAAAGGGTACAGGGCGAGAGACCCAGTACTTC CSARKGTGRETQYF
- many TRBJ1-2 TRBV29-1 TGCAGCGTTGTAGGGTTAGCATATGGCTACACCTTC CSVVGLAYGYTF
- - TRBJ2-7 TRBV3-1 TGTGCCAGCCGCAGGGCCACTTCCTACGAGCAGTACTTC CASRRATSYEQYF
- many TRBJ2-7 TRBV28 TGTGCCAGCAGTTACCCTGTGGATCACCCATACGAGCAGTACTTC CASSYPVDHPYEQYF
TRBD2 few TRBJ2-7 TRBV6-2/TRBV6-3 TGTGCCAGCAGTTACGGGACGGGGGGGCGCTGGGGTGAGCAGTACTTC CASSYGTGGRWGEQYF
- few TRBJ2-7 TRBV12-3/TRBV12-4 TGTGCCAGCAGTTTTGGAGTTCGGAGCTCCTACGAGCAGTACTTC CASSFGVRSSYEQYF
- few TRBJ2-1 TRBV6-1 TGTGCCAGCAGTGAAAGGACAGCCAGCGAGCAGTTCTTC CASSERTASEQFF
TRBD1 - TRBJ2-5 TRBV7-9 TGTGCCAGCAGCGCGACGGGGACAGGGGGAGTCGAGACCCAGTACTTC CASSATGTGGVETQYF
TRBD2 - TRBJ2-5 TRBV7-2 TGTGCCAGCAGCTCGGGTAGCGGGGTCGAAGAGACCCAGTACTTC CASSSGSGVEETQYF
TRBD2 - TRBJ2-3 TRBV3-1 TGTGTCAGCAGCCAAGAGGGTCCTAATAGCGGGGATGTCACAGATACGCAGTATTTT CVSSQEGPNSGDVTDTQYF
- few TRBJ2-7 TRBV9 TGTGCCAGCAGCCCTGGGGGAGGGACAGCCTCCTACGAGCAGTACTTC CASSPGGGTASYEQYF
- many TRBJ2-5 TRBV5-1 TGCGCCAGCAGCTTGGGAACGAAACAGACCCAGTACTTC CASSLGTKQTQYF
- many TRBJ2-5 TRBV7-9 TGTGCCAGCAGCTCTCCGGGACGACAAGAGACCCAGTACTTC CASSSPGRQETQYF
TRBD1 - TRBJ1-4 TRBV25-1 TGTGCCAGCAGTGAAGGGACAGGGGGTGAAAAACTGTTTTTT CASSEGTGGEKLFF
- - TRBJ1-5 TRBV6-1 TGTGCCAGCATGCCGTACAATCAGCCCCAGCATTTT CASMPYNQPQHF
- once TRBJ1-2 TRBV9 TGTGCCAGCAGCCCTGACAGCCCTAACTATGGCTACACCTTC CASSPDSPNYGYTF